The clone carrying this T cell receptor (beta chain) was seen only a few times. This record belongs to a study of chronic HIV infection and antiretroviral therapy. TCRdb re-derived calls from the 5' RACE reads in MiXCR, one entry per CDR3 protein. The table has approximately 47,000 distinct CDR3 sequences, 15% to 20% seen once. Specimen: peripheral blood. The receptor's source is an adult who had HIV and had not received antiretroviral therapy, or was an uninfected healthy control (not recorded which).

The CDR3 coding sequence is TGTGCCAGCAGTGAGAGAGGGGGAGAGGGCACCGGGGAGCTGTTTTTT. It specifies CASSERGGEGTGELFF. The V gene is TRBV6-4, the J gene TRBJ2-2; weak D call: TRBD1 (6 bases). V shed 3 bases and J shed 4 bases, with 15 bases lying between them. CDR1 is MRHNA, CDR2 SNTAGT, per germline. This CDR3 has 16 amino acids.